The rows below give T cell receptor beta chains drawn from one sample of a study of blood T cell repertoires in COVID-19. Data came from immunoSEQ multiplex PCR; TCRdb stores just in-frame clones and leaves some out. Seen here are about 350,000 clones, about 86% observed once, and the top ten hold less than 9%. Sequenced: peripheral blood. The receptors originated from a woman aged 55-69 years with COVID-19, enrolled during active disease. Both conserved end residues are part of each CDR3. A D gene is named only where the DNA matches it firmly. A clone size is listed for some rows: how often the clone was seen (once, few, many), or a class if it is expanded.

TRBJ1-3	TRBV5-1	TRBD1	17	-	TGCGCCAGCAGCTTGGGTAAGGTGACAGGGGGCGTAAACACCATATATTTT	CASSLGKVTGGVNTIYF
TRBJ2-3	TRBV6-5	TRBD1	14	-	TGTGCCAGCCCCGCCGAACAGGGGTCAGATACGCAGTATTTT	CASPAEQGSDTQYF
TRBJ2-2	TRBV5-1	-	15	-	TGCGCCAGCAGCTTGGCTCTGGAGGGCACCGGGGAGCTGTTTTTT	CASSLALEGTGELFF
TRBJ1-2	TRBV24-1	-	12	few	TGTGCCACCAGTAACAGGAACTATGGCTACACCTTC	CATSNRNYGYTF
TRBJ2-1	TRBV27	-	15	once	TGTGCCAGCAGTTTTTTGGCGGGGCCTTACAATGAGCAGTTCTTC	CASSFLAGPYNEQFF
TRBJ2-7	TRBV7-9	TRBD1	15	-	TGTGCCAGCAGCCCCGGGACAGGTCCCTCGTGGGAGCAGTACTTC	CASSPGTGPSWEQYF
TRBJ2-3	TRBV7-3	TRBD2	13	-	TGTGCCAGCAGCTCCCTCGGGGGGGATACGCAGTATTTT	CASSSLGGDTQYF
TRBJ2-3	TRBV29-1	-	13	-	TGCAGCCAGCGGGCGGGGAGCTGGGATACGCAGTATTTT	CSQRAGSWDTQYF
TRBJ2-5	TRBV9	TRBD2	15	-	TGTGCCAGCAGCGTTAGCGGGGGGGCCCAAGAGACCCAGTACTTC	CASSVSGGAQETQYF
TRBJ2-7	TRBV6-2/TRBV6-3	TRBD1	15	-	TGTGCCAGCAGCCGTTGGACAGGACTGGGCCACGAGCAGTACTTC	CASSRWTGLGHEQYF
TRBJ2-2	TRBV6-2/TRBV6-3	-	15	few	TGTGCCAGCAGCCTCAGGGTTGAGTTTAACGGGGAGCTGTTTTTT	CASSLRVEFNGELFF
TRBJ2-7	TRBV6-6	TRBD2	14	-	TGTGCCAGCAGAGGACTAGCGGGGTCCTACGAGCAGTACTTC	CASRGLAGSYEQYF
TRBJ2-7	TRBV6-5	-	16	-	TGTGCCAGCAGTTTCCCCTTGGGAGCCGTGTCCTACGAGCAGTACTTC	CASSFPLGAVSYEQYF
TRBJ2-7	TRBV7-3	TRBD1	14	-	TGTGCCAGCACCTGGACAGGGAAGGACTACGAGCAGTACTTC	CASTWTGKDYEQYF
TRBJ1-5	TRBV5-1	TRBD1	14	-	TGCGCCAGCAGCCCCGGACAGGGTGGAGAGCCCCAGCATTTT	CASSPGQGGEPQHF
TRBJ2-7	TRBV7-2	-	14	-	TGTGCCAGCAGCCTCGGGTCAAGGGGTCGCGAGCAGTACTTC	CASSLGSRGREQYF